This paragraph covers one TCR beta chain sequence. Its matching antigen is unknown. These data come from a study of cytomegalovirus exposure and HLA in healthy donors. Regarding the study as a whole: The HLA-A and HLA-B alleles of most subjects were reportedly predicted accurately from TCR beta sequences.

Per germline, CDR1 SGHTA and CDR2 FQGTGA. The length of the CDR3 is 14 residues. V dropped 5 bases and J dropped 0 bases, with 10 bases sitting between them. The PCR contained 60 Vbeta and 13 Jbeta primers. Using immunoSEQ multiplex PCR, the repertoire was profiled, and TCRdb retains in-frame clones only, with some absent. The sample consists of tens of thousands of clones, 70% to 85% of them appearing once. The sequencing sample was made of PBMCs. V and J are TRBV7-3 and TRBJ2-5, with D perhaps matching TRBD1 (6 bases). This clonotype was obtained from a woman aged 30 to 39 in good health and CMV-seronegative. CDR3 sequence (DNA): TGTGCCAGCAGCCGCGGACAGAACCAAGAGACCCAGTACTTC. Amino acids: CASSRGQNQETQYF.